These 7 T cell receptor beta chains came from one sample sequenced in a study of high-grade serous ovarian cancer treatment subgroups. Tumor tissue was taken before any definitive surgery or chemotherapy was given. Clones were sequenced by immunoSEQ multiplex PCR, and TCRdb holds only the in-frame ones, with some missing. The profile covers around 30,000 clones, with around 80% appearing a single time and roughly 2% taken by the ten largest. Sequencing used tumor tissue. The receptors were sampled from a human donor with high-grade serous ovarian cancer.

J is TRBJ1-3 and V is TRBV6-5; no reliable D call. CDR3 length equals 15 residues. V was pared by 0 bases and J by 0 bases, with 6 bases between. CDR1 and CDR2 from the germline V gene are MNHEY and SVGAGI. The CDR3 sequence is CASSYSIGSGNTIYF. CDR3 bases: TGTGCCAGCAGTTACTCGATTGGCTCTGGAAACACCATATATTTT.

The chain carries TRBV6-5 and TRBJ1-5; D is undetermined. The CDR3 sequence is 14 residues long. Germline CDR1 and CDR2: MNHEY and SVGAGI. V lost 4 bases and J lost 7, with 14 bases in between. This CDR3 reads CASSSIGRGQPQHF. CDR3 sequence (DNA): TGTGCCAGCAGTTCAATTGGACGCGGCCAGCCCCAGCATTTT.

The chain has TRBV29-1 and TRBJ2-1; no firm D call. The CDR3 has 11 amino acids. V lost 6 bases and J 6 bases, leaving 9 bases between the germline ends. Germline CDR1 and CDR2: SQVTM and ANQGSEA. CDR3 in DNA: TGCAGCGTAGGGTTCGGCAATGAGCAGTTCTTC. Encoded protein: CSVGFGNEQFF.

A note on this clone: The junction departs from the called germline gene at one end, perhaps through a read error. V usage is TRBV7-8 and J usage is TRBJ1-1, with D unclear. Germline-derived CDR1 and CDR2 are SGHVS and FQNEAQ. The CDR3 loop spans 12 amino acids. CDR3: CASSLEHGEAVF. DNA of the CDR3: TGTGCCAGCAGCTTAGAACACGGCGAGGCCGTCTTT.

This chain connects TRBV29-1 to TRBJ2-7; D unclear. Deletions cut 0 bases from V and 4 bases from J, with 10 bases between. This CDR3 is built from 13 residues. Per germline, CDR1 SQVTM and CDR2 ANQGSEA. In DNA, the CDR3 is TGCAGCGTTGAAGACAGTGGCCCTTACGAGCAGTACTTC. Amino acid sequence: CSVEDSGPYEQYF.

The chain combines TRBV9 with TRBJ1-3, with a weak D call TRBD1 (6 bases). Germline V CDR1 and CDR2: SGDLS, YYNGEE. The V and J ends lost 1 base and 7 bases respectively, with 15 bases between them. The CDR3 has 15 residues. As DNA, the CDR3 is TGTGCCAGCAGCGTAAGGGGGACTAACGGGAACACCATATATTTT. Its translation: CASSVRGTNGNTIYF.

The genes are TRBV19 and TRBJ2-1, with TRBD1 matching 8 bases. V shed 8 bases and J 0 bases; nucleotides not matched to a gene: 15. Germline CDR1 and CDR2: LNHDA and SQIVND (reference sequence). There are 18 residues in the CDR3. The CDR3 sequence: CASPRDRRPTGSYNEQFF. CDR3 nucleotide sequence: TGTGCCAGTCCCCGGGACAGGAGACCGACCGGCTCCTACAATGAGCAGTTCTTC.